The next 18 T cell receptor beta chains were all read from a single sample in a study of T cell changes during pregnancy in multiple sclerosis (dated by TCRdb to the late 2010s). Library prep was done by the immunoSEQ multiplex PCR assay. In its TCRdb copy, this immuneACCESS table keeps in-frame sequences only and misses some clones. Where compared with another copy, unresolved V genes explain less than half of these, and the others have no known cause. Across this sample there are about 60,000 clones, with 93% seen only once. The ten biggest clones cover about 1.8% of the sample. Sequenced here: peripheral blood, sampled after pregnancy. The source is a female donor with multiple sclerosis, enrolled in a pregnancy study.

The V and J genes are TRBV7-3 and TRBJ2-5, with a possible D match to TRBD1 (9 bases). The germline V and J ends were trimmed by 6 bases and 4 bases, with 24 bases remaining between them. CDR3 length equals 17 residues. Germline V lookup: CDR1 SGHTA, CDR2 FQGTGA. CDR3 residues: CASSQLGTGSGGETQYF. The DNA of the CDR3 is TGTGCCAGCAGTCAATTAGGGACAGGGAGCGGGGGAGAGACCCAGTACTTC.

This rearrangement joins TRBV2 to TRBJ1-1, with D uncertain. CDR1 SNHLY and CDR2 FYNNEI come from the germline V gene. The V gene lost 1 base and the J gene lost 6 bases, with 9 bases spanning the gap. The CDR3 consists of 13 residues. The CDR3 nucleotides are TGTGCCAGCAGTGAAGGGGAGTCGTCTGAAGCTTTCTTT. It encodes CASSEGESSEAFF.

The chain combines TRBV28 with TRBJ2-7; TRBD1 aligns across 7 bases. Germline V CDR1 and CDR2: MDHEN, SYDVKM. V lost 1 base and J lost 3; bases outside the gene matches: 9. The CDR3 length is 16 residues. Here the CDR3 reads CASSLFPDRTSYEQYF. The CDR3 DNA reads TGTGCCAGCAGTTTATTCCCGGACAGGACAAGCTACGAGCAGTACTTC.

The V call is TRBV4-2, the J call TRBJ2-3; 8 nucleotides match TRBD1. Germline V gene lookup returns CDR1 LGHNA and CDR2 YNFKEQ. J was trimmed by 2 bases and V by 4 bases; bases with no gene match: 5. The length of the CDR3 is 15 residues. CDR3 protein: CASSRPGQATDTQYF. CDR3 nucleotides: TGTGCCAGCAGCCGACCGGGACAGGCCACAGATACGCAGTATTTT.

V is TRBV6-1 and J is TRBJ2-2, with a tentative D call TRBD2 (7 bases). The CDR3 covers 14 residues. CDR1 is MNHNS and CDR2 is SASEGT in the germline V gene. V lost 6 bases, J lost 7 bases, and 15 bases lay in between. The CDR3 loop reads CASRQGGIDGELFF. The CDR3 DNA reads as TGTGCCAGCAGACAGGGAGGGATTGACGGGGAGCTGTTTTTT.

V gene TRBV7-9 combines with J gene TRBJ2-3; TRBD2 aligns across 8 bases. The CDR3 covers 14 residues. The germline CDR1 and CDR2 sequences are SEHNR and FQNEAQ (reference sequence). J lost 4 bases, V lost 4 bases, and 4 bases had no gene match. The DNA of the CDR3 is TGTGCCAGCAGCTATAGCGGGGAGGCAGATACGCAGTATTTT. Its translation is CASSYSGEADTQYF.

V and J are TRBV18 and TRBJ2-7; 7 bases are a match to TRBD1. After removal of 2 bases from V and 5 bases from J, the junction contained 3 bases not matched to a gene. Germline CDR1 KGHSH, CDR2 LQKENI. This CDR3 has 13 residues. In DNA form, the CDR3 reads TGTGCCAGCTCACCAACACAGGGGAACGAGCAGTACTTC. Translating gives CASSPTQGNEQYF.

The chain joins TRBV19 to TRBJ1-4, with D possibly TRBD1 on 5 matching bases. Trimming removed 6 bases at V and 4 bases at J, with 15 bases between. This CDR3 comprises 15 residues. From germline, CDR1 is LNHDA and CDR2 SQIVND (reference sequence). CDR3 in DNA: TGTGCCAGTAGCCTGGGGGGGTCGGGTAATGAAAAACTGTTTTTT. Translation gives CASSLGGSGNEKLFF.

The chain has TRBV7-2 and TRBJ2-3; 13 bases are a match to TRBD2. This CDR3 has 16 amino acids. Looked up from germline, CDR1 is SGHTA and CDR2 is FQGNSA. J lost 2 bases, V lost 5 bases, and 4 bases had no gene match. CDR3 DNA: TGTGCCAGCAGCCGGACTAGCGGGAGCCCCACAGATACGCAGTATTTT. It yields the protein CASSRTSGSPTDTQYF.

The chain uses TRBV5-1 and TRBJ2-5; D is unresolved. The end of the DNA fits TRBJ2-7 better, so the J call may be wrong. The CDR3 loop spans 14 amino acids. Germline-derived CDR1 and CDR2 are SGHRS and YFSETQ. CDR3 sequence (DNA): TGCGCCAGCAGCTTGAAGCAGAGCGACTACGAGCAGTACTTC. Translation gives CASSLKQSDYEQYF.

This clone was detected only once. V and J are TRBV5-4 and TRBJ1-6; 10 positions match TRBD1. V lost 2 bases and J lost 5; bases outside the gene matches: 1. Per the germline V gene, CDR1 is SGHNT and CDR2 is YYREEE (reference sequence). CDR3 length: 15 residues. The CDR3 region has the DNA TGTGCCAGCAGCTTCGGGACAGGGGATAATTCACCCCTCCACTTT. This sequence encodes CASSFGTGDNSPLHF.

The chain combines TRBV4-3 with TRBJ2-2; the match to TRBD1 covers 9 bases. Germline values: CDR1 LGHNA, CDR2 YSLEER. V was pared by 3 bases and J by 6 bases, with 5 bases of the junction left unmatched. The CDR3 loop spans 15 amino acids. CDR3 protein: CASSHSTGGAGELFF. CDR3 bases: TGCGCCAGCAGCCATTCGACAGGGGGGGCCGGGGAGCTGTTTTTT.

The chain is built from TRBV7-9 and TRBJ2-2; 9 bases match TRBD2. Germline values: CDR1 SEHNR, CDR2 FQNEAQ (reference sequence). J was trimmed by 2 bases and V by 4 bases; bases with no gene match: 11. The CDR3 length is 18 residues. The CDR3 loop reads CASSSPLRLAGNTGELFF. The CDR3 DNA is TGTGCCAGCAGCTCCCCACTGAGGCTAGCGGGAAACACCGGGGAGCTGTTTTTT.

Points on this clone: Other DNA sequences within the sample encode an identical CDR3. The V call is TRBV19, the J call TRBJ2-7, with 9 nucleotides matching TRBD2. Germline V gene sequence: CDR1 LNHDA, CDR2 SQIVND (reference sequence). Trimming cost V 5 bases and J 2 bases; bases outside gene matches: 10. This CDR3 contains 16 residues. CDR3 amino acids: CASSPGSSGSPYEQYF. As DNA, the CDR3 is TGTGCCAGTAGTCCGGGGAGTAGCGGGAGTCCCTACGAGCAGTACTTC.

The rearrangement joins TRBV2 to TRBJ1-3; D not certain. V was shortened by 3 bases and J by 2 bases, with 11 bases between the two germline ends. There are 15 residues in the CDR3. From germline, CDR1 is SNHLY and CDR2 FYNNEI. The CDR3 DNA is TGTGCCAGCAGTGATTCAGGAGGAGCTGGAAACACCATATATTTT. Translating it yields CASSDSGGAGNTIYF. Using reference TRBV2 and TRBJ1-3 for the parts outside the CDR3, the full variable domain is EPEVTQTPSHQVTQMGQEVILRCVPISNHLYFYWYRQILGQKVEFLVSFYNNEISEKSEIFDDQFSVERPDGSNFTLKIRSTKLEDSAMYFCASSDSGGAGNTIYFGEGSWLTVV.

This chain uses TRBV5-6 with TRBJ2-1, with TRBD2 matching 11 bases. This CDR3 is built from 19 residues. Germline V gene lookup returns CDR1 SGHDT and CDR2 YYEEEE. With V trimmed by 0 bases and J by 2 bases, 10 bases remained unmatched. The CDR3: CASSLEVWTSGYTYNEQFF. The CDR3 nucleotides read TGTGCCAGCAGCTTGGAAGTCTGGACTAGCGGGTATACCTACAATGAGCAGTTCTTC. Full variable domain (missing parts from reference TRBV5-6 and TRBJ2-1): DAGVTQSPTHLIKTRGQQVTLRCSPKSGHDTVSWYQQALGQGPQFIFQYYEEEERQRGNFPDRFSGHQFPNYSSELNVNALLLGDSALYLCASSLEVWTSGYTYNEQFFGPGTRLTVL.

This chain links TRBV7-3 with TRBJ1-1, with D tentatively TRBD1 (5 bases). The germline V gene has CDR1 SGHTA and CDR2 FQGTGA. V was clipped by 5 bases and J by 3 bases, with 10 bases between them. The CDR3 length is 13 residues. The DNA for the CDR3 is TGTGCCAGCAGCAGTCAGGGTTACACTGAAGCTTTCTTT. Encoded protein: CASSSQGYTEAFF.

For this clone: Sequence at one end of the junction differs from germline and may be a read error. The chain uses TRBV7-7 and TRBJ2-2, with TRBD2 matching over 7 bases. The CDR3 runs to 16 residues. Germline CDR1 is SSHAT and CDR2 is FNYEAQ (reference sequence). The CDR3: CASTPGAGANTGELFF. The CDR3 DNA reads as TGTGCTAGCACCCCTGGGGCGGGAGCGAACACCGGGGAGCTGTTTTTT.